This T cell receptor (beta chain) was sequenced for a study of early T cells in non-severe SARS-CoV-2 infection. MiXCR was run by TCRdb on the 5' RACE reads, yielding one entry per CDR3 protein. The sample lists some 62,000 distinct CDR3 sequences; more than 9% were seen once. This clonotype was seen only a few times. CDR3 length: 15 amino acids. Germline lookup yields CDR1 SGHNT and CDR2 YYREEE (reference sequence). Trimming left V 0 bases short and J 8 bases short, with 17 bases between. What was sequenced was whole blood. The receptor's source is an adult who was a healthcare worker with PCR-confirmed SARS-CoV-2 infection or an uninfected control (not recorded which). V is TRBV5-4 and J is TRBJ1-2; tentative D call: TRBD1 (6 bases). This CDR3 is CASSLVDSQLRGYTF. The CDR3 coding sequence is TGTGCCAGCAGCTTGGTGGACAGTCAGTTAAGGGGCTACACCTTC.